What follows is one T cell receptor beta chain and its context. This record comes from a study of blood T cells in healthy people across ages. Then a second PCR, running roughly 7 to 12 cycles, was carried out with a sample-barcoded 5' primer and a J-beta primer mix. Carrying 12 random nucleotides, a template-switch adaptor labeled each individual cDNA molecule. Using its own MiXCR run on the 5' RACE reads, TCRdb lists one record per CDR3 protein. This sample has over 700,000 distinct CDR3 sequences, with roughly 50% found just once. Trimming left V 3 bases short and J 3 bases short, with 8 bases between. The CDR3 sequence is 13 residues long. Germline CDR1 reads MNHNS; CDR2 reads SASEGT.

This TCR came from a man older than 75 in good health. The sequencing input was blood. The V call is TRBV6-1, the J call TRBJ1-2, with D unclear. Written as DNA, the CDR3 is TGTGCCAGCAGTGATCCGGGCGACTATGGCTACACCTTC. This translates into CASSDPGDYGYTF.